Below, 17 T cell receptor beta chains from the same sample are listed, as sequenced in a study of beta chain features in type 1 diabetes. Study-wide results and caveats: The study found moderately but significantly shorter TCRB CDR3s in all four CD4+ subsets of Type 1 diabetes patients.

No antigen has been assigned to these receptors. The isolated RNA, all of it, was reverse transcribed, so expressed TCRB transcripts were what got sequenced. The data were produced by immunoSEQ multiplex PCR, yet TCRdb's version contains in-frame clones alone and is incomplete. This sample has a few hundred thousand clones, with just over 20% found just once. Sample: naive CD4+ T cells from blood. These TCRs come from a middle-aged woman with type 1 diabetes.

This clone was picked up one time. The DNA for the CDR3 is TGTGCCAGCAGTTACACCCCGGGACAGGGTTACGATACGCAGTATTTT. This translates into CASSYTPGQGYDTQYF. The V call is TRBV6-5, the J call TRBJ2-3, with 9 bases fitting TRBD1. The CDR3 is 16 residues long. Losses at the gene ends were 2 bases for V and 6 bases for J; bases not matched to a gene: 9. Germline V CDR1 and CDR2: MNHEY, SVGAGI.

CDR3 coding DNA: TGTGCCAGCAGCTTTCGTCAGGGAACCGGGGAGCTGTTTTTT. This sequence encodes CASSFRQGTGELFF. The chain has TRBV5-4 and TRBJ2-2; TRBD1 might be the D (5 bases). The germline CDR1 and CDR2 sequences are SGHNT and YYREEE (reference sequence). This CDR3 region has 14 residues. V dropped 2 bases and J dropped 5 bases, with 10 bases sitting between them.

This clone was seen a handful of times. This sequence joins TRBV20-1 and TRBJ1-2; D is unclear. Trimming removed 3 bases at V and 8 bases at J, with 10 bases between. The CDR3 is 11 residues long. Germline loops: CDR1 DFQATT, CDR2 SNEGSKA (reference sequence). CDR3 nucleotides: TGCAGTGCTAGTATAAGCTTCGGCTACACCTTC. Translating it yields CSASISFGYTF.

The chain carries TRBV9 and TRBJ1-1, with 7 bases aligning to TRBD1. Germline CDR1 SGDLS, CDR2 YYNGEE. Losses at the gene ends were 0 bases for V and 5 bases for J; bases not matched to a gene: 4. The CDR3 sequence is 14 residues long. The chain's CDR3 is CASSVAQGRTEAFF. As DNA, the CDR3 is TGTGCCAGCAGCGTAGCACAGGGGAGGACTGAAGCTTTCTTT.

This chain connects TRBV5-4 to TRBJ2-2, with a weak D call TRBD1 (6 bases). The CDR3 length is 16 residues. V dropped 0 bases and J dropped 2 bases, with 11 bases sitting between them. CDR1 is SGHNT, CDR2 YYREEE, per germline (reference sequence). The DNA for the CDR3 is TGTGCCAGCAGCTTGGTCAGGGGTACCAACACCGGGGAGCTGTTTTTT. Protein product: CASSLVRGTNTGELFF.

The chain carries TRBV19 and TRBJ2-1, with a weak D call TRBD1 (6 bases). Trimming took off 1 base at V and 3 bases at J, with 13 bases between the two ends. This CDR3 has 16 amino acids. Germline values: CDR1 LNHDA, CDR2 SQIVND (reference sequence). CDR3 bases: TGTGCCAGTAGTATAGTGGCCAGGGGCCTCTACAATGAGCAGTTCTTC. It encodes CASSIVARGLYNEQFF.

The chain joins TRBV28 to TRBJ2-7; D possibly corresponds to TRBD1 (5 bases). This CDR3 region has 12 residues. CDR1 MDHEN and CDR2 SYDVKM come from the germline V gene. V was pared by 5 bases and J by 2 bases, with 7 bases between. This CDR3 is CASSQTAYEQYF. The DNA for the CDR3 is TGTGCCAGCAGTCAGACAGCCTACGAGCAGTACTTC.

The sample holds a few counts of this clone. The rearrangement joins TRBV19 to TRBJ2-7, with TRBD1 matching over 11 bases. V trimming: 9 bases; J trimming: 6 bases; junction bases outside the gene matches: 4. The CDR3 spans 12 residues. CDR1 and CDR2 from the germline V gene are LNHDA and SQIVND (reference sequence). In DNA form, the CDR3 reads TGTGCCAGCGGACAGGGGGCCGCCGAGCAGTACTTC. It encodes CASGQGAAEQYF.

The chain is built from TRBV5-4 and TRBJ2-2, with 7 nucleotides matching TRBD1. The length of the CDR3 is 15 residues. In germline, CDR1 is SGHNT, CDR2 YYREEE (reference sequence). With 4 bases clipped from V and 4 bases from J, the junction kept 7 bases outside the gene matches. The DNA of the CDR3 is TGTGCCAGCAGCCACCGGGACAGAGCCACCGGGGAGCTGTTTTTT. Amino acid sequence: CASSHRDRATGELFF.

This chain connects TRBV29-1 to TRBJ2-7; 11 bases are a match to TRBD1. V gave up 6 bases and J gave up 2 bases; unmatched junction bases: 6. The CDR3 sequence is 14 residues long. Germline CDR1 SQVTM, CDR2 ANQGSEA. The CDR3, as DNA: TGCAGCGTCCGGTCGGGACAGGGGGCCTACGAGCAGTACTTC. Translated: CSVRSGQGAYEQYF.

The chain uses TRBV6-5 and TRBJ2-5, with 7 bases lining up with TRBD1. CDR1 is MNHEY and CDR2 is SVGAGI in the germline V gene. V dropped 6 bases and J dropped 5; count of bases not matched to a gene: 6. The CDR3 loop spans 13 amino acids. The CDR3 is CASRAGGAETQYF. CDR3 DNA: TGTGCCAGCAGGGCAGGGGGAGCGGAGACCCAGTACTTC.

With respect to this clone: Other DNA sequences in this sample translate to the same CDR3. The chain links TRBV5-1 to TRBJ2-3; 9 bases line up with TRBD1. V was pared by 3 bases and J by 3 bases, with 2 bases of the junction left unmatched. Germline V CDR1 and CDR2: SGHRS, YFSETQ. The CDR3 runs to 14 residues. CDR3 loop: CASSSGQGTDTQYF. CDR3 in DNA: TGCGCCAGCAGCTCAGGACAGGGGACAGATACGCAGTATTTT.

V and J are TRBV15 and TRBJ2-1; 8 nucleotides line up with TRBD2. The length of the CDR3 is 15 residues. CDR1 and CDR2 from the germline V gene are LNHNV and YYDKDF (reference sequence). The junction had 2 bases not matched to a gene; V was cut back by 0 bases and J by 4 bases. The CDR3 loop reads CATSRETGGYNEQFF. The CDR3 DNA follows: TGTGCCACCAGCAGAGAAACGGGAGGGTACAATGAGCAGTTCTTC.

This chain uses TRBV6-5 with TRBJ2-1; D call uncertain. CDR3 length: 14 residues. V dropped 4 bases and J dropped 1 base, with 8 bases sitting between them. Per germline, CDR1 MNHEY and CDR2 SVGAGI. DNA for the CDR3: TGTGCCAGCAGTTTAACAGTTTCCTACAATGAGCAGTTCTTC. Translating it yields CASSLTVSYNEQFF.

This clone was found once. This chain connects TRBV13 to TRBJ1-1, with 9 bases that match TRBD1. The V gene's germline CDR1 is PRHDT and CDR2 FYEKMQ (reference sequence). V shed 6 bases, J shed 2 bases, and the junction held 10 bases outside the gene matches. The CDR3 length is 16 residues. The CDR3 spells CASSPGTGYSNTEAFF. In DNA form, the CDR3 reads TGTGCCAGCAGTCCGGGGACAGGGTACTCAAACACTGAAGCTTTCTTT.

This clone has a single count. This chain's CDR3 is CASSGSGGYNEQFF. The CDR3 coding sequence is TGTGCCAGCAGTGGTAGCGGGGGCTACAATGAGCAGTTCTTC. The chain employs TRBV6-5 and TRBJ2-1; TRBD2 agrees at 9 bases. V trimming: 5 bases; J trimming: 3 bases; junction bases outside the gene matches: 2. This CDR3 has 14 residues. Per the germline V gene, CDR1 is MNHEY and CDR2 is SVGAGI.

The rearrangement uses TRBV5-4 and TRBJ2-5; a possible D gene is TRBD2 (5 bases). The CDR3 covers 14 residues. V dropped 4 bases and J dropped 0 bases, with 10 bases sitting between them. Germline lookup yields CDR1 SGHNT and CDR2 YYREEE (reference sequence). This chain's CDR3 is CASSAGEYQETQYF. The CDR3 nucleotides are TGTGCCAGCAGCGCTGGGGAGTACCAAGAGACCCAGTACTTC.